The rows below give T cell receptor beta chains drawn from one sample of a study of chemoradiotherapy in HPV16-positive cancers. The protocol was immunoSEQ multiplex PCR, while the TCRdb copy is restricted to in-frame clones and leaves out a portion. The sample consists of more than 8,000 clones, roughly three quarters of them appearing once. This specimen was acquired from a patient who underwent chemoradiotherapy. The receptors were gathered from a human donor with HPV-associated anogenital cancer. Both conserved end residues are part of each CDR3. D genes are given only for firm matches. Clone size is given for some rows only: seen once, a few or many times, or a class if the clone is expanded.

v_call,j_call,d_call,clone_size,cdr3_nt,cdr3_aa
TRBV12-2,TRBJ2-1,.,.,TGTGCAAGTCGCTTAGGGCCAGGGACCTTTGGGGGTTCCTACAATGAGCAGTTCTTC,CASRLGPGTFGGSYNEQFF
TRBV7-8,TRBJ2-1,TRBD1,.,TGTGCCAGCACCCGAATGGGACAGGGCGATGAGCAGTTCTTC,CASTRMGQGDEQFF
TRBV10-3,TRBJ2-1,.,.,TGTGCCATCAGTGACCCCAGCAGGGGTACATCCTACAATGAGCAGTTCTTC,CAISDPSRGTSYNEQFF
TRBV28,TRBJ2-1,.,once,TGTGCCAGCAGTCGCTTTGGTGAGCAGTTCTTC,CASSRFGEQFF
TRBV30,TRBJ1-2,.,.,TGTGCCTGGACCCAGTCGAGTGGCTACACCTTC,CAWTQSSGYTF
TRBV10-2,TRBJ1-2,TRBD1,.,TGCGCCACGAGCGGACAGGGTTTTGGCTACACCTTC,CATSGQGFGYTF
TRBV6-1,TRBJ2-1,TRBD2,.,TGTGCCAGCAGTGAACTAGCGGGGGGGTACAATGAGCAGTTCTTC,CASSELAGGYNEQFF
TRBV28,TRBJ2-2,TRBD1,.,TGTGCCAGCAGTCGAGCCGGGGACAGGGGACGCACCGGGGAGCTGTTTTTT,CASSRAGDRGRTGELFF
TRBV27,TRBJ1-1,.,.,TGTGCCAGCAGTTTCTTAAGGGTTGGGGTTTCTGAAGCTTTCTTT,CASSFLRVGVSEAFF
TRBV5-4,TRBJ2-6,.,.,TGTGCCAGCAGCCCTCCCCGTCAGGCTGGGGCCAACGTCCTGACTTTC,CASSPPRQAGANVLTF
TRBV27,TRBJ2-1,TRBD1,.,TGTGCCAGCAGTGCCCCGGGACAGGGGGCCTATGAGCAGTTCTTC,CASSAPGQGAYEQFF
TRBV25-1,TRBJ2-2,TRBD2,.,TGTGCCAGCGGCATGCGGGGGGGCCGGACCGGGGAGCTGTTTTTT,CASGMRGGRTGELFF
TRBV9,TRBJ2-3,.,.,TGTGCCAGCAGCGTAGGGGCAGGCGGCACAGATACGCAGTATTTT,CASSVGAGGTDTQYF
TRBV19,TRBJ2-1,TRBD2,.,TGTGCCAGTAGTATAGTCGGGGGGGATGAGCAGTTCTTC,CASSIVGGDEQFF
TRBV30,TRBJ1-3,.,few,TGTGCCTGGAGTACCTATCTAAGCTCTGGAAACACCATATATTTT,CAWSTYLSSGNTIYF
TRBV18,TRBJ2-2,.,.,TGTGCCAGCTCACCACGGGGGGCCATGAACACCGGGGAGCTGTTTTTT,CASSPRGAMNTGELFF
TRBV9,TRBJ2-2,.,.,TGTGCCAGCAGCGTAGGAAGCACCGGGGAGCTGTTTTTT,CASSVGSTGELFF
TRBV7-6,TRBJ1-1,.,.,TGTGCCAGCAGCCCCCAGGGACAATCACACAGTGAAGCTTTCTTT,CASSPQGQSHSEAFF
TRBV2,TRBJ1-2,.,.,TGTGCCAGCAGTTTCTTGTCGGACAGCTATGGCTACACCTTC,CASSFLSDSYGYTF
TRBV30,TRBJ1-2,TRBD1,.,TGTGCCTGGAGTAGAGGGGGCGGTTCTAACTATGGCTACACCTTC,CAWSRGGGSNYGYTF
TRBV30,TRBJ2-1,.,.,TGTGCCTGGAGTGTACCTCATGGGGGACGAGTTGAGCAGTTCTTC,CAWSVPHGGRVEQFF
TRBV14,TRBJ1-4,.,.,TGCGGCCGGGAAATTAATGAAAAACTGTTTTTT,CGREINEKLFF
TRBV6-1,TRBJ1-2,.,.,TGTGCCAGCAGTGAACGCGGAGGTAGCTATGGCTACACCTTC,CASSERGGSYGYTF
TRBV11-1,TRBJ2-5,.,.,TGTGCCAGCAGCTCCGACGGGGGTGAGACCCAGTACTTC,CASSSDGGETQYF
TRBV27,TRBJ2-7,.,few,TGTGCCAGCTCCTTCGCGGGGTATTACGAGCAGTACTTC,CASSFAGYYEQYF
TRBV7-9,TRBJ1-4,TRBD1,.,TGTGCCAGCAGCTCGGACAGGGGTATGGAAAAACTGTTTTTT,CASSSDRGMEKLFF
TRBV9,TRBJ2-3,TRBD2,few,TGTGCCAGCAGCCCGAGGACTAGCGGCAGCACAGATACGCAGTATTTT,CASSPRTSGSTDTQYF
TRBV7-3,TRBJ2-2,.,.,TGTGCCAGCAGCTACCCGGTCGGGGGGAACACCGGGGAGCTGTTTTTT,CASSYPVGGNTGELFF
TRBV7-9,TRBJ2-3,TRBD1,.,TGTGCCAGCAGCCCGGACAGGGTTACAGATACGCAGTATTTT,CASSPDRVTDTQYF
TRBV18,TRBJ2-7,.,.,TGTGCCAGCTCACCAAGCCAGACCTACGAGCAGTACTTC,CASSPSQTYEQYF
TRBV5-4,TRBJ2-6,.,.,TGTGCCAGCAGCGCGGACGCAGCCATGGTCCTGACTTTC,CASSADAAMVLTF
TRBV5-6,TRBJ1-3,.,.,TGTGCCAGCAGTTTTACAGGGAGACGAAACACCATATATTTT,CASSFTGRRNTIYF
TRBV5-4,TRBJ2-3,.,once,TGTGCCAGCAGCGGAGGGTACGGTACGCAGTATTTT,CASSGGYGTQYF
TRBV9,TRBJ2-5,.,.,TGTGCCAGCAGCGATTCGGACAGTCAAGGTACCCAGTACTTC,CASSDSDSQGTQYF
TRBV7-2,TRBJ1-5,TRBD1,.,TGTGCCAGCAGCTTAGCAGGGGGCGTGGGACAGCCCCAGCATTTT,CASSLAGGVGQPQHF
TRBV29-1,TRBJ1-1,.,few,TGCAGCGTTGGGTTGGGGACTGAAGCTTTCTTT,CSVGLGTEAFF
TRBV28,TRBJ1-4,.,.,TGTGCCAGCAGTTTAAGGCAGACTAATGAAAAACTGTTTTTT,CASSLRQTNEKLFF
TRBV30,TRBJ1-6,.,.,TGTGCCTGGAGTGTAGTAATTTTTGGGGGGAATTCACCCCTCCACTTT,CAWSVVIFGGNSPLHF
TRBV5-1,TRBJ2-7,TRBD1,.,TGCGCCAGCAGCTTGGTGGGGACAGAGTACGAGCAGTACTTC,CASSLVGTEYEQYF
TRBV28,TRBJ1-5,TRBD1,once,TGTGCCAGCAGTTTAGGGGACAGGCATCAGCCCCAGCATTTT,CASSLGDRHQPQHF
TRBV5-1,TRBJ1-5,.,once,TGCGCCAGGAAAGCCCGGGGTCCTGTCAATCAGCCCCAGCATTTT,CARKARGPVNQPQHF
TRBV28,TRBJ1-2,.,.,TGTGCCAGCAGTCTCCTACAGACTAACTATGGCTACACCTTC,CASSLLQTNYGYTF
TRBV11-3,TRBJ2-7,.,.,TGTGCCAGCAGCCCAACGGGACAAGGGGTACTCGAGCAGTACTTC,CASSPTGQGVLEQYF
TRBV6-5,TRBJ2-3,.,few,TGTGCCAGCAGCGGGGGCTACACAGATACGCAGTATTTT,CASSGGYTDTQYF
TRBV27,TRBJ2-1,TRBD1,.,TGTGCCAGCAGTTTCGGGACAGGGGTGAATGAGCAGTTCTTC,CASSFGTGVNEQFF
TRBV20-1,TRBJ1-1,TRBD1,.,TGCAGTGCCCTCGACAGGGTTGAAGCTTTCTTT,CSALDRVEAFF
TRBV7-7,TRBJ1-6,TRBD1,.,TGTGCTAGCAGCCCGGGACAGGGGGATTCACCCCTCCACTTT,CASSPGQGDSPLHF
TRBV4-2,TRBJ2-2,TRBD1,.,TGTGCCAGCAGCCACGCGACAGGGTCCGGCACCGGGGAGCTGTTTTTT,CASSHATGSGTGELFF
TRBV9,TRBJ1-6,.,.,TGTGCCAGCAGCGTTGGGAGCTCCTATAATTCACCCCTCCACTTT,CASSVGSSYNSPLHF
TRBV19,TRBJ2-5,.,.,TGTGCCAGTAGTATGTTTCAACCGGCGGTAAAGGGCCGACCGGAGCAAGAGACCCAGTACTTC,CASSMFQPAVKGRPEQETQYF
TRBV6-4,TRBJ2-3,.,once,TGTGCCAGCAGTGCTGAAGCGGGAGATACGCAGTATTTT,CASSAEAGDTQYF
TRBV28,TRBJ2-5,.,once,TGTGCCAGCAGCTATGCCGGGACCCAAGAGACCCAGTACTTC,CASSYAGTQETQYF